This T cell receptor (beta chain) emerged from a study of T cell changes during pregnancy in multiple sclerosis. Profiling relied on immunoSEQ multiplex PCR, and the TCRdb table lists in-frame clones only, not all of them. The sample holds 30,000 to 40,000 clones, approximately 89% seen once. CDR3 length: 15 amino acids. CDR1 MNHEY and CDR2 SMNVEV come from the germline V gene (reference sequence). J lost 7 bases, V lost 5 bases, and 5 bases had no gene match. The sequenced sample was CD8+ T cells from peripheral blood mononuclear cells, obtained in the second trimester of pregnancy. The sequence was collected from a female donor with multiple sclerosis, enrolled in a pregnancy study. The gene calls are TRBV27 and TRBJ2-1; 13 bases are shared with TRBD2. The CDR3 loop is CASSGGTSGKNEQFF. The CDR3 DNA is TGTGCCAGCAGTGGAGGGACTAGCGGGAAGAATGAGCAGTTCTTC.